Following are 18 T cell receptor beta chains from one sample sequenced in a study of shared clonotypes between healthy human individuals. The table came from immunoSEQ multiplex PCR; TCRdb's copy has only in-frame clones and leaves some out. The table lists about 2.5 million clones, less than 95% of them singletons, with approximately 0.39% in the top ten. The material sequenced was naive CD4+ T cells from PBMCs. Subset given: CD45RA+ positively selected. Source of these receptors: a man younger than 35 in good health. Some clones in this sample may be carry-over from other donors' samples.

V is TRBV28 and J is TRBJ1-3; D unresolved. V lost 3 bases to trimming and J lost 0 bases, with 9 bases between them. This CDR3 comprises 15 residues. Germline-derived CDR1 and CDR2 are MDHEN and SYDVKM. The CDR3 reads CASSLPVGSGNTIYF. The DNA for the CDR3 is TGTGCCAGCAGTTTGCCGGTCGGCTCTGGAAACACCATATATTTT.

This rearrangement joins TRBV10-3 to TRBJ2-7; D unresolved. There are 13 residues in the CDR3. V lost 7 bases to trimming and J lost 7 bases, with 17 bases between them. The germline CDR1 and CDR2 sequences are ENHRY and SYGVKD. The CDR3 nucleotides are TGTGCCATCACGGCGCGGCGAAACGTAGAGCAGTACTTC. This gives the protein CAITARRNVEQYF.

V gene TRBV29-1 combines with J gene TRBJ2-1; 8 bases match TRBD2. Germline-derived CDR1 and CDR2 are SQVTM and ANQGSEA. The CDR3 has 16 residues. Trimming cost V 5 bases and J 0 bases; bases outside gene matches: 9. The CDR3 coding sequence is TGCAGCGTTCGAATGACTAGCGCGAGCTCCTACAATGAGCAGTTCTTC. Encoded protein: CSVRMTSASSYNEQFF.

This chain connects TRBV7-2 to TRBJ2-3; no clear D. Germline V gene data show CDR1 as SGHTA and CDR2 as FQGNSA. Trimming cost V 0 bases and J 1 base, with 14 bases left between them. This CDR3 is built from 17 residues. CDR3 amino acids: CASSLASVGGGTDTQYF. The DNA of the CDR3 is TGTGCCAGCAGCTTAGCTTCGGTGGGCGGTGGCACAGATACGCAGTATTTT.

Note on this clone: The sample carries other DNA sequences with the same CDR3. The CDR3 region is CSASLRDGYTF. CDR3 bases: TGCAGTGCTAGTCTTAGGGATGGCTACACCTTC. The V call is TRBV20-1, the J call TRBJ1-2; the D is unclear. The CDR3 runs 11 residues. Trimming removed 3 bases from V and 6 bases from J, with 8 bases in between. Germline assignment: CDR1 DFQATT and CDR2 SNEGSKA (reference sequence).

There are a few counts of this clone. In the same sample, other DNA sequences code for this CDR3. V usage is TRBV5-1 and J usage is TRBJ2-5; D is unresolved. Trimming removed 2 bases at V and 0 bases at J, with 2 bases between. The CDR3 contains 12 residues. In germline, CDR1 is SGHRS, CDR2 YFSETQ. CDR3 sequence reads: CASSLDQETQYF. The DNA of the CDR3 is TGCGCCAGCAGCTTAGACCAAGAGACCCAGTACTTC.

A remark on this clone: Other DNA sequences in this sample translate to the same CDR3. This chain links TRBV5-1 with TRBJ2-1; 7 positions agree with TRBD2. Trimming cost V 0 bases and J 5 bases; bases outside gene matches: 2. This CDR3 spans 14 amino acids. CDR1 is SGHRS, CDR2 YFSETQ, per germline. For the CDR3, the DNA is TGCGCCAGCAGCTTGGGCGGGAGTAACAATGAGCAGTTCTTC. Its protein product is CASSLGGSNNEQFF.

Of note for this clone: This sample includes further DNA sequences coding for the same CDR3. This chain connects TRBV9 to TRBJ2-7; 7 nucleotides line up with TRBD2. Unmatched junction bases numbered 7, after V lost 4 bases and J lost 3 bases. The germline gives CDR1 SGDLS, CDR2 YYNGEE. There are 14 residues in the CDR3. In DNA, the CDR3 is TGTGCCAGCAGCAGGGAGGGCCTAAGCTACGAGCAGTACTTC. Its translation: CASSREGLSYEQYF.

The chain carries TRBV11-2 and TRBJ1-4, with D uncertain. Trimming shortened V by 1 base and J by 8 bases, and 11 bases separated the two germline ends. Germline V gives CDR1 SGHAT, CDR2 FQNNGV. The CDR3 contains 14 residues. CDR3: CASSLVLPSEKLFF. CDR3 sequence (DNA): TGTGCCAGCAGCTTAGTCCTTCCTTCGGAAAAACTGTTTTTT.

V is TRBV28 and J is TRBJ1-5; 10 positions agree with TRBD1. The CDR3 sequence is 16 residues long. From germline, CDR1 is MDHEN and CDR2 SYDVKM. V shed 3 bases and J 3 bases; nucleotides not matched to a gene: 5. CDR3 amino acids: CASSLSGTGDNQPQHF. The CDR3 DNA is TGTGCCAGCAGTTTGTCCGGGACAGGGGACAATCAGCCCCAGCATTTT.

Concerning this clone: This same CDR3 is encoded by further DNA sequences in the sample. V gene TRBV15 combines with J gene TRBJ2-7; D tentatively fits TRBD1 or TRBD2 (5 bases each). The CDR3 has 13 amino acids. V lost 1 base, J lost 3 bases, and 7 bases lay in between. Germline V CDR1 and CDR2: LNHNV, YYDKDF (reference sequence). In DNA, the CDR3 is TGTGCCACCAGCAGAGGGGGGAACTACGAGCAGTACTTC. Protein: CATSRGGNYEQYF.

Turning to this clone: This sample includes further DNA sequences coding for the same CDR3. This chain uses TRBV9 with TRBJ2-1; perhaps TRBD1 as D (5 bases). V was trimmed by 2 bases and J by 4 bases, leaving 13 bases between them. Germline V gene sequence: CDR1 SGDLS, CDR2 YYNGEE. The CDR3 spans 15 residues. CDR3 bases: TGTGCCAGCAGCGTCGACAGTCAAACTTACAATGAGCAGTTCTTC. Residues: CASSVDSQTYNEQFF.

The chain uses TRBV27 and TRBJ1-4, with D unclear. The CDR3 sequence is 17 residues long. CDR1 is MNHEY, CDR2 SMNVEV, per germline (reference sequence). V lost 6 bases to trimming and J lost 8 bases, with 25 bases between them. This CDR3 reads CASSPALLGSLGEKLFF. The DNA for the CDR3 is TGTGCCAGCAGCCCCGCACTTCTAGGGTCCCTGGGAGAAAAACTGTTTTTT.

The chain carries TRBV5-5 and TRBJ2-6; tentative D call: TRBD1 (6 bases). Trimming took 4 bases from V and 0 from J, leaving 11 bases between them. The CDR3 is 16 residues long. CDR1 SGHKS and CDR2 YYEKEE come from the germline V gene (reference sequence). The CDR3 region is CASSGQGISGANVLTF. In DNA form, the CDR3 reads TGTGCCAGCAGCGGCCAGGGGATCTCTGGGGCCAACGTCCTGACTTTC.

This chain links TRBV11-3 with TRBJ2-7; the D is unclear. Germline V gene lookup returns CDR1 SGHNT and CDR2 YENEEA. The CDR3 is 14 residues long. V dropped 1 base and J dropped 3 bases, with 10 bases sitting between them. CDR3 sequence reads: CASSLGRNDYEQYF. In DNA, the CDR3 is TGTGCCAGCAGCTTAGGCCGGAACGACTACGAGCAGTACTTC.

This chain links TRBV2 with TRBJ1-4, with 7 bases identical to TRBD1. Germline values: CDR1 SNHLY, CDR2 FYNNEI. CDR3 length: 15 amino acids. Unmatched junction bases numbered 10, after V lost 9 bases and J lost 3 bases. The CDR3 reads CASTLQGQANEKLFF. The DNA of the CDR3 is TGTGCCAGTACCTTACAGGGGCAGGCTAATGAAAAACTGTTTTTT.

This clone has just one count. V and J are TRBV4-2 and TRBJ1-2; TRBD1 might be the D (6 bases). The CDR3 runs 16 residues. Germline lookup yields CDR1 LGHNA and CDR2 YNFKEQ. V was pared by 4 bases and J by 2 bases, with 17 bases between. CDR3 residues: CASSRGGGIRNYGYTF. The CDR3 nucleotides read TGTGCCAGCAGCCGAGGGGGGGGCATTCGAAACTATGGCTACACCTTC.

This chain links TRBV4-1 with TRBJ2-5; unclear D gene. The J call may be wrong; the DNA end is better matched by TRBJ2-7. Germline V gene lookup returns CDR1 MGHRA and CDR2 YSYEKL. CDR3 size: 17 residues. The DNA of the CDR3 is TGCGCCAGCAGCCCATCAAAGCCGGGCTCTACGTCCCCCGAGCAGTACTTC. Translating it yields CASSPSKPGSTSPEQYF.